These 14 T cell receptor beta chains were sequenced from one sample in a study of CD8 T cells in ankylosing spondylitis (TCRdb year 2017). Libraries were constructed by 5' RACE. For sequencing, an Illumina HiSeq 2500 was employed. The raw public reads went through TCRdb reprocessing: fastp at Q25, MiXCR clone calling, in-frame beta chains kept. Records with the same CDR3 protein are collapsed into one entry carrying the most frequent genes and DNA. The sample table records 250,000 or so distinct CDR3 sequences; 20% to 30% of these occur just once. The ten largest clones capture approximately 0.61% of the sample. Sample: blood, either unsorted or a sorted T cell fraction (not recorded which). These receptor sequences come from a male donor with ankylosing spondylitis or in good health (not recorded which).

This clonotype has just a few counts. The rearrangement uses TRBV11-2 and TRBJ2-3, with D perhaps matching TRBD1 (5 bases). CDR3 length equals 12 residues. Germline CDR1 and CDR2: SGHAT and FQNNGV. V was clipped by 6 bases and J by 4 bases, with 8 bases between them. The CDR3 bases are TGTGCCAGCAGGGGGCGCGCAGATACGCAGTATTTT. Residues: CASRGRADTQYF.

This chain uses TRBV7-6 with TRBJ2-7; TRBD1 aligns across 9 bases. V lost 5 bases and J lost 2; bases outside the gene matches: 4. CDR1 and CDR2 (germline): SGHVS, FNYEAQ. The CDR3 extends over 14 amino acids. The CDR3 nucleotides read TGTGCCAGCAGCATTCGACAGGGGGCCTACGAGCAGTACTTC. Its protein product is CASSIRQGAYEQYF.

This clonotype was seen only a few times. CDR3 nucleotide sequence: TGCAGTGCTAGAGATGTGCGGCCGGGGGAAGAGACCCAGTACTTC. Protein: CSARDVRPGEETQYF. The chain couples TRBV20-1 to TRBJ2-5, with D possibly TRBD2 on 6 matching bases. V was trimmed by 0 bases and J by 3 bases, leaving 14 bases between them. CDR3 length equals 15 residues. Germline V gene sequence: CDR1 DFQATT, CDR2 SNEGSKA (reference sequence).

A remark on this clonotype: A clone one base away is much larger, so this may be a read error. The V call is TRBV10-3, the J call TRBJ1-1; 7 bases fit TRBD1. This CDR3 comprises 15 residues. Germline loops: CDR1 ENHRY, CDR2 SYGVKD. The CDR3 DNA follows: TGTGCCATCAGGAGCACCGGGACAGTTAACACTGAAGCTTACTTT. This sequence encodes CAIRSTGTVNTEAYF.

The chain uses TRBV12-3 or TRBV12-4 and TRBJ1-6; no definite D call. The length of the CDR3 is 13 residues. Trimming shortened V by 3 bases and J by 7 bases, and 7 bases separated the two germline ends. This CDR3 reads CASSLDWNSPLHF. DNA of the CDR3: TGTGCCAGCAGTTTGGACTGGAATTCACCCCTCCACTTT.

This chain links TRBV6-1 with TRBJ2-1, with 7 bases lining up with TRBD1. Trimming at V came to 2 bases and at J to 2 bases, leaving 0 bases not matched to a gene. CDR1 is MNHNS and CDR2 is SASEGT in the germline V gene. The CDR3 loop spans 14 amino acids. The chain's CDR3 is CASSEQGAYNEQFF. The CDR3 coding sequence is TGTGCCAGCAGTGAACAGGGGGCCTACAATGAGCAGTTCTTC.

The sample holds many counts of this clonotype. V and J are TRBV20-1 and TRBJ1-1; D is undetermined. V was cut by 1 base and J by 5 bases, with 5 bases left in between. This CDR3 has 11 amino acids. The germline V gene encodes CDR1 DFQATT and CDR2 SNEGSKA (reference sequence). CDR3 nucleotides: TGCAGTGCTAGAGGGGAAACTGAAGCTTTCTTT. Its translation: CSARGETEAFF.

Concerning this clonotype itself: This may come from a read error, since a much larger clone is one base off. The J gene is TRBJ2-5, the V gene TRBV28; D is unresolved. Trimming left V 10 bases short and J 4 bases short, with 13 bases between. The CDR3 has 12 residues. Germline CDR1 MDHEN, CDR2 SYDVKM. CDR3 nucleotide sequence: TGTGCCACCAGCCTCCCCCCAGAGACCCAGTACTTC. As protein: CATSLPPETQYF.

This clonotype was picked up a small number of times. The CDR3 DNA follows: TGTGCCACCAGCAGAGATCAGCAGGCAAACTATGGCTACACCTTC. Its protein product is CATSRDQQANYGYTF. The gene calls are TRBV15 and TRBJ1-2; D is unresolved. The CDR3 is 15 residues long. Germline V gene data show CDR1 as LNHNV and CDR2 as YYDKDF (reference sequence). Deletions cut 0 bases from V and 2 bases from J, with 10 bases between.

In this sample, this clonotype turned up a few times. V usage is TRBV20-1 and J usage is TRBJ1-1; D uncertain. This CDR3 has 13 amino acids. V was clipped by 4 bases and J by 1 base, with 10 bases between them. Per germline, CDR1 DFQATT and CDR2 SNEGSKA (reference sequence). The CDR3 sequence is CSAIPTANTEAFF. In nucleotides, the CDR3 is TGCAGTGCTATCCCGACTGCGAACACTGAAGCTTTCTTT.

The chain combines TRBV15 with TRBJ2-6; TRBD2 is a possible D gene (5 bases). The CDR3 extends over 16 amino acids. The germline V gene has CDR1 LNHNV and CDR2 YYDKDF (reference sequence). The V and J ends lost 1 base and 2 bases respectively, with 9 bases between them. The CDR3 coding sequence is TGTGCCACCAGCAGAGTCCGGGGAGCTGGGGCCAACGTCCTGACTTTC. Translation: CATSRVRGAGANVLTF.

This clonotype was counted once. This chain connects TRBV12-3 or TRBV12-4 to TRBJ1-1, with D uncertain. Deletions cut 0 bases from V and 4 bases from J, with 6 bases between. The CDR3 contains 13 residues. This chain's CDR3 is CASSLAVPTEAFF. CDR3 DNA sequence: TGTGCCAGCAGTTTAGCTGTGCCCACTGAAGCTTTCTTT.

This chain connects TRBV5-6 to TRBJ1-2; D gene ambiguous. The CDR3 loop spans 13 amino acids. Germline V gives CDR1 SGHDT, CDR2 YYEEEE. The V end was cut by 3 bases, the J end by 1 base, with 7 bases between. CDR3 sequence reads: CASSSDVNYGYTF. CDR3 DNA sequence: TGTGCCAGCAGCTCGGACGTTAACTATGGCTACACCTTC.

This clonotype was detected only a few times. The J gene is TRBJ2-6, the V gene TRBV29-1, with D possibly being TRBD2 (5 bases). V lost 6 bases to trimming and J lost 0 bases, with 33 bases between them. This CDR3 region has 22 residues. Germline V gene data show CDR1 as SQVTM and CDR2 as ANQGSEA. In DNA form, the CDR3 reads TGCAGCGTCGACCCTCACCGGGATCCCCATGAGCCTCTGAGCTCTGGGGCCAACGTCCTGACTTTC. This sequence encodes CSVDPHRDPHEPLSSGANVLTF.